The 2 T cell receptor beta chains in this list originate from one sample, sequenced in a study of blood T cell repertoires in COVID-19. Produced via immunoSEQ multiplex PCR; TCRdb's table is partial and in-frame only. The top ten clones hold 10% of a sample with roughly 38,000 clones, 65% to 75% of them seen once. The sequenced sample consisted of peripheral blood. These receptors came from a man between 70 and 80 years old with COVID-19, enrolled during active disease.

The chain joins TRBV7-3 to TRBJ2-1, with D tentatively TRBD1 (6 bases). This CDR3 comprises 16 residues. V was trimmed by 1 base and J by 0 bases, leaving 10 bases between them. Germline CDR1 reads SGHTA; CDR2 reads FQGTGA. CDR3 loop: CASSLNGRGSYNEQFF. The CDR3 bases are TGTGCCAGCAGCTTAAATGGCAGGGGCTCCTACAATGAGCAGTTCTTC.

In this sample, this clone turned up a few times. This chain uses TRBV24-1 with TRBJ2-1; tentative D call: TRBD1 (6 bases). The CDR3 contains 15 residues. CDR1 KGHDR and CDR2 SFDVKD come from the germline V gene. Trimming removed 6 bases at V and 2 bases at J, with 13 bases between. The CDR3 nucleotides read TGTGCCACCAGTTCAACAGGGAAAACCTACAATGAGCAGTTCTTC. Its translation: CATSSTGKTYNEQFF.